This T cell receptor beta chain derives from a study of blood T cell repertoires in COVID-19. Enrollees, roughly 18 to 89 years old, lived in fewer than 25 US areas. The protocol was immunoSEQ multiplex PCR, while the TCRdb copy is restricted to in-frame clones and leaves out a portion. Of around 200,000 clones in the sample, approximately 85% were seen once. CDR3 length: 12 residues. V was cut by 4 bases and J by 5 bases, with 11 bases left in between. Germline values: CDR1 SQVTM, CDR2 ANQGSEA. This clonotype originated in a man in his forties with acute COVID-19. The sequenced sample consisted of PBMCs or T cells enriched from blood (not recorded which). V usage is TRBV29-1 and J usage is TRBJ1-2; D is perhaps TRBD1 (5 bases). CDR3 nucleotides: TGCAGCGTTGTGCGGGGGATGTATGGCTACACCTTC. Translated, it gives CSVVRGMYGYTF.